Listed below are T cell receptor beta chains from one sample, sequenced in a study of immune cell composition in non-small cell lung cancer. Produced via immunoSEQ multiplex PCR; TCRdb's table is partial and in-frame only. The sample has about 2,800 clones; 78% are singletons. The sequencing sample was made of lung tumor tissue. Receptors were obtained from a human donor with non-small cell lung cancer. Both conserved end residues are trimmed from each CDR3. D genes are given only for firm matches.

D gene	V gene	J gene	CDR3 protein
NA	TRBV2	TRBJ2-5	ASTRDNQETQY
TRBD2	TRBV9	TRBJ2-3	ASSVEWLAGRTTTDTQY
NA	TRBV5-1	TRBJ2-6	ASSLYTGANVLT
NA	TRBV27	TRBJ2-7	ASSPGRGNEQY
NA	TRBV29-1	TRBJ1-2	SVEIASGGGYT
TRBD2	TRBV14	TRBJ2-3	ASSPDVGDRQTSGTGGDTQY
NA	TRBV7-2	TRBJ2-2	ASSRGVWELF
NA	TRBV7-9	TRBJ1-5	ASSPLEGSNQPQH
NA	TRBV21-1	TRBJ2-3	ASSPFPTSTDTQY
TRBD1	TRBV6-1	TRBJ2-2	ASNRDRGTGELF
NA	TRBV19	TRBJ2-7	ASTDRPYEQY
NA	TRBV15	TRBJ1-2	ATSRERGSYGYT
TRBD1	TRBV27	TRBJ1-2	ASSKSTRTGAWNGYT
TRBD1	TRBV29-1	NA	SVTTWTGPPYEQY
TRBD1	TRBV5-5	TRBJ2-5	ASSWGQGRGETQY
NA	TRBV20-1	TRBJ2-6	SAGGANVLT
NA	TRBV27	TRBJ1-1	ASSLRGKNTEAF
TRBD2	TRBV19	TRBJ2-5	ASRTLAGGPLETQY
TRBD2	TRBV11-2	TRBJ2-7	ASSPQTSDTYEQY
NA	TRBV27	TRBJ2-3	ASSLKQTRDTQY
NA	TRBV6-5	TRBJ1-6	ASSYEWQGGNSPLH
TRBD1	TRBV29-1	TRBJ1-1	SVEGTGNTEAF
NA	TRBV19	TRBJ1-3	ASSTGTSTGNTIY
NA	TRBV6-1	TRBJ1-1	ASSERKGEVSEAF
NA	TRBV5-5	TRBJ1-1	ASSVDSATEAF
NA	TRBV6-1	TRBJ1-5	ASSEPSAYVNQPQH
NA	TRBV5-1	TRBJ1-5	ASSLEGRPDQPQH
NA	TRBV30	TRBJ1-5	AWSANGGLNQPQH
NA	TRBV7-2	TRBJ1-1	ASSSAWDTEAF
TRBD1	TRBV28	TRBJ2-2	ASNIGQGTGELF
NA	TRBV11-1	TRBJ2-1	ASSSHLGDEQF
TRBD1	TRBV6-5	TRBJ1-4	ASSPPGQGFEKLF
NA	TRBV29-1	TRBJ2-1	SVRSQRDNEQF
TRBD1	TRBV6-5	TRBJ2-5	ASSRDRGETQY
NA	TRBV6-5	TRBJ1-6	ASRLASGNSPLH
NA	TRBV25-1	TRBJ1-1	ASNFTMEEGNTEAF
TRBD1	TRBV30	TRBJ2-7	AWSVQGKSYEQY
NA	TRBV6-1	TRBJ2-7	ASRSGAPYEQY
TRBD1	TRBV9	TRBJ2-3	ASSSVRTGDTQY
TRBD1	TRBV6-6	TRBJ2-7	ASSRTGGGEQY
TRBD2	TRBV18	TRBJ2-5	ASSPRTGTSGGQETQY
NA	TRBV6-5	TRBJ1-6	ASSPRSYNSPLH
NA	TRBV7-6	TRBJ2-3	ASSLLTSMSDTQY
TRBD1	TRBV30	TRBJ1-2	AWREQGGGYT
NA	TRBV11-1	TRBJ2-3	ASSRGSSTDTQY
NA	TRBV21-1	TRBJ2-3	ASSKLGGGGGTDTQY
NA	TRBV7-7	TRBJ2-5	ASSSTVFQETQY